This T cell receptor beta chain is from a study of CD8 T cells in Susac syndrome. The CDR3 has 12 amino acids. V lost 2 bases, J lost 4 bases, and 5 bases lay in between. The germline V gene encodes CDR1 MDHEN and CDR2 SYDVKM. RNA was extracted with the RNeasy kit, and a quantity of about 0.45 to 1 ug was reverse transcribed using random hexamers. TCRdb re-derived calls from the immunoSEQ multiplex PCR reads in MiXCR, one entry per CDR3 protein. The repertoire holds some 120,000 distinct CDR3 sequences, 90% to 95% seen once, with around 0.12% in the top ten. CD8+ and CD4+ T cells were negatively isolated; TEMRA cells were FACS-enriched.

This sequence originates from a human donor in good health. The source material was CD4+ T cells from PBMCs. The rearrangement links TRBV28 to TRBJ1-2; D not certain. DNA of the CDR3: TGTGCCAGCAGTTTACGTGCCTATGGCTACACCTTC. Translating gives CASSLRAYGYTF.